Listed here are 29 T cell receptor beta chains from one sample, sequenced in a study of shared clonotypes between healthy human individuals. The repertoire was sequenced with immunoSEQ multiplex PCR; TCRdb's copy has only in-frame clones and lacks some. The sample lists hundreds of thousands of clones, roughly 70% occurring once. The sequencing sample was made of memory CD4+ T cells sorted from blood. Subset defined: CD45RA-negative fraction. Every receptor here comes from a woman under 40 in good health.

This clone has a handful of counts. The chain uses TRBV5-4 and TRBJ1-2; D possibly corresponds to TRBD1 (6 bases). Germline values: CDR1 SGHNT, CDR2 YYREEE (reference sequence). Trimming removed 4 bases at V and 3 bases at J, with 16 bases between. The CDR3 contains 15 residues. The CDR3 sequence is CASSIPRAGDYGYTF. The CDR3 nucleotides are TGTGCCAGCAGCATCCCCCGGGCAGGGGACTATGGCTACACCTTC. Complete variable domain (other parts from reference TRBV5-4 and TRBJ1-2): ETGVTQSPTHLIKTRGQQVTLRCSSQSGHNTVSWYQQALGQGPQFIFQYYREEENGRGNFPPRFSGLQFPNYSSELNVNALELDDSALYLCASSIPRAGDYGYTFGSGTRLTVV.

This sequence joins TRBV2 and TRBJ1-5; 7 nucleotides align to TRBD1. Germline V gene sequence: CDR1 SNHLY, CDR2 FYNNEI. CDR3 length: 17 amino acids. Germline trimming cut 6 bases from V and 0 bases from J; bases unmatched to any gene: 11. The CDR3: CASRATSGTDSNQPQHF. In DNA form, the CDR3 reads TGTGCCAGCAGGGCTACTTCCGGGACAGATAGCAATCAGCCCCAGCATTTT.

This chain uses TRBV7-2 with TRBJ2-1; 11 positions agree with TRBD2. V trimming: 6 bases; J trimming: 3 bases; junction bases outside the gene matches: 13. Germline lookup yields CDR1 SGHTA and CDR2 FQGNSA. The CDR3 loop spans 18 amino acids. The CDR3 coding sequence is TGTGCCAGCAGACCAAATGCTTTAACTAGCGGGAGCTACAATGAGCAGTTCTTC. Residues: CASRPNALTSGSYNEQFF.

This chain uses TRBV5-1 with TRBJ2-3; perhaps TRBD2 as D (5 bases). V was shortened by 1 base and J by 9 bases, with 15 bases between the two germline ends. The germline gives CDR1 SGHRS, CDR2 YFSETQ. The CDR3 spans 14 residues. The CDR3 region is CASSLWAPGETQYF. CDR3 DNA: TGCGCCAGCAGCTTGTGGGCTCCCGGGGAGACGCAGTATTTT.

This sequence joins TRBV27 and TRBJ2-3, with TRBD2 identical over 10 bases. CDR3 length equals 15 residues. The germline V gene encodes CDR1 MNHEY and CDR2 SMNVEV (reference sequence). The junction had 7 bases not matched to a gene; V was cut back by 2 bases and J by 8 bases. CDR3 nucleotides: TGTGCCAGCAGTTTAAGGCTAGCGGGAGTTTCTACGCAGTATTTT. Amino acid sequence: CASSLRLAGVSTQYF.

The V gene is TRBV6-1, the J gene TRBJ2-7; D is unresolved. CDR1 and CDR2 from the germline V gene are MNHNS and SASEGT. Deletions cut 6 bases from V and 7 bases from J, with 13 bases between. This CDR3 is built from 12 residues. As DNA, the CDR3 is TGTGCCAGCAGACCAGGTTTAGGGGAGCAGTACTTC. The encoded protein is CASRPGLGEQYF.

In its sample, this clone was seen once. The rearrangement uses TRBV6-1 and TRBJ1-4, with TRBD1 as a possible D gene (6 bases). Germline V gene sequence: CDR1 MNHNS, CDR2 SASEGT. The CDR3 sequence is 15 residues long. V gave up 6 bases and J gave up 0 bases, with 11 bases separating them. The CDR3 loop reads CASRKGGATNEKLFF. CDR3 bases: TGTGCCAGCAGAAAAGGGGGGGCAACTAATGAAAAACTGTTTTTT.

This clone was seen a few times. The chain couples TRBV29-1 to TRBJ1-2, with D uncertain. V lost 1 base, J lost 0 bases, and 12 bases lay in between. This CDR3 contains 15 residues. Germline-derived CDR1 and CDR2 are SQVTM and ANQGSEA. The CDR3 sequence: CSVEGGRKTNYGYTF. CDR3 sequence (DNA): TGCAGCGTTGAAGGCGGGCGGAAGACTAACTATGGCTACACCTTC.

In its sample, this clone was seen a few times. The V call is TRBV19, the J call TRBJ1-2, with a weak D call TRBD1 (5 bases). The CDR3 sequence is 15 residues long. Germline CDR1 LNHDA, CDR2 SQIVND (reference sequence). Trimming took 7 bases from V and 0 from J, leaving 15 bases between them. The CDR3 sequence is CASTRTGPANYGYTF. CDR3 sequence (DNA): TGTGCCAGTACCCGGACGGGACCGGCTAACTATGGCTACACCTTC.

The chain couples TRBV4-1 to TRBJ1-1, with a possible D match to TRBD1 (6 bases). This CDR3 region has 14 residues. Germline CDR1 MGHRA, CDR2 YSYEKL. Trimming shortened V by 5 bases and J by 5 bases, and 15 bases separated the two germline ends. CDR3 nucleotide sequence: TGCGCCAGCAGCTCGCAGGGGTCGGCGACTGAAGCTTTCTTT. Translating it yields CASSSQGSATEAFF.

Comments on this clone: One junction end does not reproduce the germline sequence, and a read error may be involved. The V call is TRBV5-1, the J call TRBJ1-2; tentative D call: TRBD1 (6 bases). The germline V gene has CDR1 SGHRS and CDR2 YFSETQ. This CDR3 region has 14 residues. Written as DNA, the CDR3 is TGCGCCAGCACCTCAGGGGACTCGTCGGGCGTGTATTCCTTC. It is translated as CASTSGDSSGVYSF.

The genes are TRBV2 and TRBJ2-7, with TRBD2 identical over 8 bases. Germline V gene lookup returns CDR1 SNHLY and CDR2 FYNNEI. V lost 2 bases, J lost 2 bases, and 8 bases stayed unmatched. The CDR3 contains 16 residues. The CDR3 protein is CASSELGSGTAYEQYF. Written as DNA, the CDR3 is TGTGCCAGCAGTGAATTAGGTAGCGGGACGGCCTACGAGCAGTACTTC.

This clone was observed a handful of times. The J gene is TRBJ2-7, the V gene TRBV28; no clear D. The CDR3 has 12 amino acids. In germline, CDR1 is MDHEN, CDR2 SYDVKM. V was clipped by 3 bases and J by 6 bases, with 9 bases between them. CDR3 sequence reads: CASSFASGEQYF. The CDR3 nucleotides read TGTGCCAGCAGTTTCGCGTCGGGCGAGCAGTACTTC.

The chain combines TRBV7-2 with TRBJ2-5; the D gene could be TRBD1 or TRBD2 (5 bases each). This CDR3 contains 16 residues. Trimming stripped 1 base from V and 2 bases from J, with 14 bases between. The germline gives CDR1 SGHTA, CDR2 FQGNSA. Here the CDR3 DNA reads TGTGCCAGCAGCTTAGGGTTTTGGGACCGTCAAGAGACCCAGTACTTC. It is translated as CASSLGFWDRQETQYF. The full variable domain, with the rest looked up from reference TRBV7-2 and TRBJ2-5, is GAGVSQSPSNKVTEKGKDVELRCDPISGHTALYWYRQSLGQGLEFLIYFQGNSAPDKSGLPSDRFSAERTGGSVSTLTIQRTQQEDSAVYLCASSLGFWDRQETQYFGPGTRLLVL.

As regards this clone: The same CDR3 is also encoded by other DNA sequences in this sample. The rearrangement joins TRBV18 to TRBJ1-4; 10 positions agree with TRBD1. Trimming took 0 bases from V and 5 from J; bases not matched to a gene: 0. There are 15 residues in the CDR3. Germline loops: CDR1 KGHSH, CDR2 LQKENI. CDR3 nucleotides: TGTGCCAGCTCACCACCGGGACAGGGGAATGAAAAACTGTTTTTT. Protein product: CASSPPGQGNEKLFF. The full variable domain, rest sourced from reference TRBV18 and TRBJ1-4, is NAGVMQNPRHLVRRRGQEARLRCSPMKGHSHVYWYRQLPEEGLKFMVYLQKENIIDESGMPKERFSAEFPKEGPSILRIQQVVRGDSAAYFCASSPPGQGNEKLFFGSGTQLSVL.

V gene TRBV2 combines with J gene TRBJ2-3, with no clear D. The CDR3 extends over 14 amino acids. Germline V gene data show CDR1 as SNHLY and CDR2 as FYNNEI. V lost 6 bases, J lost 1 base, and 11 bases lay in between. CDR3 nucleotides: TGTGCCAGCAGAAGTGTACTCCGCACAGATACGCAGTATTTT. Translation gives CASRSVLRTDTQYF.

V gene TRBV9 combines with J gene TRBJ1-2, with a possible D match to TRBD1 (6 bases). CDR1 and CDR2 (germline): SGDLS, YYNGEE. The CDR3 has 16 amino acids. V was shortened by 0 bases and J by 1 base, with 13 bases between the two germline ends. The CDR3, as DNA: TGTGCCAGCAGCGTAGGGGGGGACACCAGTAACTATGGCTACACCTTC. This sequence encodes CASSVGGDTSNYGYTF.

The J gene is TRBJ2-5, the V gene TRBV7-9; D is possibly TRBD1 or TRBD2 (5 bases each). V was shortened by 2 bases and J by 0 bases, with 13 bases between the two germline ends. The V gene's germline CDR1 is SEHNR and CDR2 FQNEAQ (reference sequence). This CDR3 has 16 amino acids. CDR3: CASSLLPQGHQETQYF. The CDR3 region has the DNA TGTGCCAGCAGCTTACTCCCCCAGGGACACCAAGAGACCCAGTACTTC.

The chain uses TRBV7-9 and TRBJ2-2; 10 bases fit TRBD1. Germline V gives CDR1 SEHNR, CDR2 FQNEAQ (reference sequence). V was clipped by 8 bases and J by 7 bases; unmatched bases: 10. The CDR3 loop spans 15 amino acids. The CDR3 nucleotides are TGTGCCAGCCTCGGACAGGGGGTCGGAGACGGGGAGCTGTTTTTT. Translated: CASLGQGVGDGELFF.

In its sample, this clone was seen once. The V and J genes are TRBV27 and TRBJ2-3; D remains unclear. CDR1 and CDR2 (germline): MNHEY, SMNVEV (reference sequence). There are 15 residues in the CDR3. Trimming left V 8 bases short and J 2 bases short, with 17 bases between. CDR3 sequence (DNA): TGTGCCAGCCGTTCCATCCCCTCCCCCACAGATACGCAGTATTTT. As protein: CASRSIPSPTDTQYF.

The CDR3 region is CASREATQETQYF. The CDR3 bases are TGCGCCAGCAGGGAGGCAACCCAAGAGACCCAGTACTTC. This chain joins TRBV5-1 and TRBJ2-5, with D perhaps TRBD2 (5 bases). Germline V CDR1 and CDR2: SGHRS, YFSETQ. The CDR3 totals 13 residues. Trimming took off 5 bases at V and 1 base at J, with 9 bases between the two ends.

This sequence joins TRBV28 and TRBJ2-7; 10 positions match TRBD2. Unmatched junction bases numbered 9, after V lost 6 bases and J lost 4 bases. This CDR3 is built from 15 residues. Per germline, CDR1 MDHEN and CDR2 SYDVKM. The CDR3 DNA reads TGTGCCAGCAGCCCTACTAGCGGGGCTGGGTACGAGCAGTACTTC. Its translation: CASSPTSGAGYEQYF.

The chain recombines TRBV10-2 with TRBJ1-1; 8 bases are a match to TRBD1. With V trimmed by 3 bases and J by 10 bases, 13 bases remained unmatched. The CDR3 loop spans 15 amino acids. Germline V gene lookup returns CDR1 WSHSY and CDR2 SAAADI. The CDR3 region has the DNA TGCGCCAGCAGTGACGGGACAGGCTTCCTAAGGAGAGCTTTCTTT. It specifies CASSDGTGFLRRAFF.

About this clone itself: Within the sample, other DNA sequences also encode this same CDR3. The genes are TRBV6-1 and TRBJ1-2, with D uncertain. The CDR3 is made up of 12 amino acids. V was pared by 4 bases and J by 2 bases, with 5 bases between. Per the germline V gene, CDR1 is MNHNS and CDR2 is SASEGT. The CDR3 region is CASSVGNYGYTF. CDR3 nucleotides: TGTGCCAGCAGTGTTGGGAACTATGGCTACACCTTC.

V gene TRBV29-1 combines with J gene TRBJ1-2; 9 bases agree with TRBD1. Germline lookup yields CDR1 SQVTM and CDR2 ANQGSEA. The CDR3 covers 13 residues. With 4 bases clipped from V and 4 bases from J, the junction kept 4 bases outside the gene matches. The CDR3 DNA reads as TGCAGCGTTGCCGGGACAGGGCGCTATGGCTACACCTTC. It specifies CSVAGTGRYGYTF.

This clone was picked up a small number of times. CDR3 bases: TGTGCCAGCAGCTTAGATGAGGAACAGGGAAGTTTGGAGCAGTACTTC. Translated: CASSLDEEQGSLEQYF. This rearrangement joins TRBV11-2 to TRBJ2-7; D perhaps matches TRBD1 (6 bases). The CDR3 covers 16 residues. Germline CDR1 and CDR2: SGHAT and FQNNGV. The V gene lost 0 bases and the J gene lost 7 bases, with 19 bases spanning the gap.

J is TRBJ1-1 and V is TRBV9; no clear D gene. Germline CDR1 SGDLS, CDR2 YYNGEE. The CDR3 spans 14 residues. Trimming pared 5 bases from V and 10 bases from J, leaving 21 bases between. The CDR3 sequence is CASSTETLIFPAFF. The CDR3 region has the DNA TGTGCCAGCAGTACCGAGACACTTATTTTCCCAGCTTTCTTT.

The chain carries TRBV7-9 and TRBJ2-3; either TRBD1 or TRBD2 may supply D (6 bases each). CDR3 size: 14 residues. Deletions cut 1 base from V and 4 bases from J, with 9 bases between. Germline values: CDR1 SEHNR, CDR2 FQNEAQ (reference sequence). Written as DNA, the CDR3 is TGTGCCAGCAGCTTAGGGGGGGCGGCAGATACGCAGTATTTT. This gives the protein CASSLGGAADTQYF.

With respect to this clone: This sample includes further DNA sequences coding for the same CDR3. This sequence joins TRBV28 and TRBJ2-7; 8 nucleotides agree with TRBD1. The CDR3 consists of 15 residues. The junction had 6 bases not matched to a gene; V was cut back by 2 bases and J by 3 bases. CDR1 is MDHEN, CDR2 SYDVKM, per germline. CDR3 residues: CASSLGTGLGYEQYF. CDR3 nucleotides: TGTGCCAGCAGTTTAGGGACAGGACTCGGCTACGAGCAGTACTTC. The full variable domain, with the rest looked up from reference TRBV28 and TRBJ2-7, is DVKVTQSSRYLVKRTGEKVFLECVQDMDHENMFWYRQDPGLGLRLIYFSYDVKMKEKGDIPEGYSVSREKKERFSLILESASTNQTSMYLCASSLGTGLGYEQYFGPGTRLTVT.